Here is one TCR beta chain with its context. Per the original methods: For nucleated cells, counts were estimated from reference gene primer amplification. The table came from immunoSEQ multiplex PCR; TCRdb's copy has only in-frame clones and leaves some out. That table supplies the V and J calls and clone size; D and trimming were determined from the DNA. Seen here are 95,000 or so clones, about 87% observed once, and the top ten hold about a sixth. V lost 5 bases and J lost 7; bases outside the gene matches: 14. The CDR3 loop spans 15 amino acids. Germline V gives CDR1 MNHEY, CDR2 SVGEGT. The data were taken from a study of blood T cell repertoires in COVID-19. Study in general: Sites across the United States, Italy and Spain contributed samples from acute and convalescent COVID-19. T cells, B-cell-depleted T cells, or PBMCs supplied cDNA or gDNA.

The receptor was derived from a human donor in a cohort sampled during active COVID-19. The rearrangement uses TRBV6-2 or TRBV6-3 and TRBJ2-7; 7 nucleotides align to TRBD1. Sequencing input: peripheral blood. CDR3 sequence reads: CASSTDGTARWEQYF. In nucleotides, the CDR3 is TGTGCCAGCAGTACAGACGGGACAGCGAGGTGGGAGCAGTACTTC.